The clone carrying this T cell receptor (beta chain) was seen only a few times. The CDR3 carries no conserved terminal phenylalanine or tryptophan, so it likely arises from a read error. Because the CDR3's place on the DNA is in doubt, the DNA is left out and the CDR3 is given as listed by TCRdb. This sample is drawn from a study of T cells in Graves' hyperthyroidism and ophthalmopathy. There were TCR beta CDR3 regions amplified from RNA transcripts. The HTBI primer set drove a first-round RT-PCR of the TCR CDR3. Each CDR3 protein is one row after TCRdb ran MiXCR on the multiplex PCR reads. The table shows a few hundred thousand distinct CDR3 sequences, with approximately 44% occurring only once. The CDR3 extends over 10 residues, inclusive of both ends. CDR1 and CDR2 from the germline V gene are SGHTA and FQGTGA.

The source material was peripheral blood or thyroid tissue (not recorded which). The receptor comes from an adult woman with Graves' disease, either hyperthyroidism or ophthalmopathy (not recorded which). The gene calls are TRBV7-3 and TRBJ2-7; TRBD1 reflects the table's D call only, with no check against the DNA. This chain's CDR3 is CASSQGPPGL.